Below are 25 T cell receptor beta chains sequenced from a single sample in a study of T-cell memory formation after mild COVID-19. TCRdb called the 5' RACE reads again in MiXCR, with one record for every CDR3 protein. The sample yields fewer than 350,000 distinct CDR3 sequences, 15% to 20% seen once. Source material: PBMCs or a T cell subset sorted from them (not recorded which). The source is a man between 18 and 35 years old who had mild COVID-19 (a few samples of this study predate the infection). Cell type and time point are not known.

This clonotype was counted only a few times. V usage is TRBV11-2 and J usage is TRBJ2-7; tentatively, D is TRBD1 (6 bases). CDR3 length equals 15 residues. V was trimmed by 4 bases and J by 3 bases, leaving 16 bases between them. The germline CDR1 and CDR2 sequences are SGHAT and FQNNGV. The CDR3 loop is CASSSPLRDNYEQYF. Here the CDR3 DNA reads TGTGCCAGCAGCTCGCCGCTCCGGGACAACTACGAGCAGTACTTC.

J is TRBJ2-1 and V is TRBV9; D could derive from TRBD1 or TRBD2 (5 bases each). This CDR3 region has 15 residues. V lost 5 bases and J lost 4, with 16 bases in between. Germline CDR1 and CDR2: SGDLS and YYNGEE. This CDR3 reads CASSRGTTIYNEQFF. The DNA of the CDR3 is TGTGCCAGCAGTCGGGGCACCACTATATACAATGAGCAGTTCTTC.

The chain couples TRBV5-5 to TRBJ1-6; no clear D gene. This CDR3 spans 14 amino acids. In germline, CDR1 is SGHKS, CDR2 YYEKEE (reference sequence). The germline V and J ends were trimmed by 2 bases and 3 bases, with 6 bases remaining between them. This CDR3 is CASSFGNYNSPLHF. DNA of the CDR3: TGTGCCAGCAGCTTTGGTAACTATAATTCACCCCTCCACTTT.

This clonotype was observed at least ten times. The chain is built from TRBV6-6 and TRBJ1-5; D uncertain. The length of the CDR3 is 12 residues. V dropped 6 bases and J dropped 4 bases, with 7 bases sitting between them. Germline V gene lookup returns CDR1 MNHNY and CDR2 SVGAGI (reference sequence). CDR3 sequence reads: CASSIRNQPQHF. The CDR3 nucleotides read TGTGCCAGCAGCATCAGAAATCAGCCCCAGCATTTT.

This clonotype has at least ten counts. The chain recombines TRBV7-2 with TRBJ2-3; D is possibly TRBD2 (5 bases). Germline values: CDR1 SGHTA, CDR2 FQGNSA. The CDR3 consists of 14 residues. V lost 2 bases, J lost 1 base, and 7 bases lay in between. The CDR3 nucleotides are TGTGCCAGCAGCTTACGGGGTCGCACAGATACGCAGTATTTT. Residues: CASSLRGRTDTQYF. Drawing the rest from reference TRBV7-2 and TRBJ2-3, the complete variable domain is GAGVSQSPSNKVTEKGKDVELRCDPISGHTALYWYRQSLGQGLEFLIYFQGNSAPDKSGLPSDRFSAERTGGSVSTLTIQRTQQEDSAVYLCASSLRGRTDTQYFGPGTRLTVL.

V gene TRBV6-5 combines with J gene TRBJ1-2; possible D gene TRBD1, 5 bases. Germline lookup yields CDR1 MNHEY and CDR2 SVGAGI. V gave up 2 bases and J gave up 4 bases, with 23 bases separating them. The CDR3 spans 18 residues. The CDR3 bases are TGTGCCAGCAGTTACGACGGCCAGGGATGGTGGGGCTCCTATGGCTACACCTTC. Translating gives CASSYDGQGWWGSYGYTF.

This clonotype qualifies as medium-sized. In DNA form, the CDR3 reads TGCGCCAGCAGCTTGAACGGAAATCAGCCCCAGCATTTT. Its protein is CASSLNGNQPQHF. V usage is TRBV5-1 and J usage is TRBJ1-5; D gene uncertain. Trimming shortened V by 1 base and J by 4 bases, and 6 bases separated the two germline ends. CDR1 SGHRS and CDR2 YFSETQ come from the germline V gene. CDR3 length: 13 residues. The full variable domain, in which reference TRBV5-1 and TRBJ1-5 provide the parts outside the CDR3, is KAGVTQTPRYLIKTRGQQVTLSCSPISGHRSVSWYQQTPGQGLQFLFEYFSETQRNKGNFPGRFSGRQFSNSRSEMNVSTLELGDSALYLCASSLNGNQPQHFGDGTRLSIL.

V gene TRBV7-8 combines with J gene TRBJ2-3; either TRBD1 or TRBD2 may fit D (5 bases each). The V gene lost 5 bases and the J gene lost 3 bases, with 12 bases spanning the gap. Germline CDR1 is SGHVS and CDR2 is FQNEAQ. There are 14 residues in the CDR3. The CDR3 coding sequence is TGTGCCAGCAGCCCGAGGTGGGGGACAGATACGCAGTATTTT. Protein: CASSPRWGTDTQYF.

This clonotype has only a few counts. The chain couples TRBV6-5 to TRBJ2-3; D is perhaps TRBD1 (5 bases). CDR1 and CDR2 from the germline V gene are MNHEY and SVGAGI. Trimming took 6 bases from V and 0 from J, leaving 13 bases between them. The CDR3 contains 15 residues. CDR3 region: CASSVQGFSTDTQYF. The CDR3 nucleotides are TGTGCCAGCAGCGTTCAGGGTTTCAGCACAGATACGCAGTATTTT.

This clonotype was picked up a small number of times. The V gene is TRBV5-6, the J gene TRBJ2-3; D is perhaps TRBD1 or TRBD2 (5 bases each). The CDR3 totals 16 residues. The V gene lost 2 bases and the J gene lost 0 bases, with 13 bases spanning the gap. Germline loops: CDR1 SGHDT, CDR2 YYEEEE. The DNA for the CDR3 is TGTGCCAGCAGCTTTGGGGACCGCCCTAGCACAGATACGCAGTATTTT. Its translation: CASSFGDRPSTDTQYF. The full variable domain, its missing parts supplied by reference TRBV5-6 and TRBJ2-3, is DAGVTQSPTHLIKTRGQQVTLRCSPKSGHDTVSWYQQALGQGPQFIFQYYEEEERQRGNFPDRFSGHQFPNYSSELNVNALLLGDSALYLCASSFGDRPSTDTQYFGPGTRLTVL.

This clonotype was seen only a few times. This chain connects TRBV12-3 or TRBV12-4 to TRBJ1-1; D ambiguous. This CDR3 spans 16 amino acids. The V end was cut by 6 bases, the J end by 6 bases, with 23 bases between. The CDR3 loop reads CASSQSRGLPLPEAFF. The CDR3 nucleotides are TGTGCCAGCAGCCAAAGTCGGGGTCTCCCCCTTCCTGAAGCTTTCTTT.

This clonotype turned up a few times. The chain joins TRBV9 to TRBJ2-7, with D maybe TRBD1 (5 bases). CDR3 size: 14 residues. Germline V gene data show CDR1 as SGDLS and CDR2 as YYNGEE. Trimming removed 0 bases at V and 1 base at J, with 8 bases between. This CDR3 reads CASSVAGRSYEQYF. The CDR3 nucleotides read TGTGCCAGCAGCGTAGCAGGGCGTTCCTACGAGCAGTACTTC.

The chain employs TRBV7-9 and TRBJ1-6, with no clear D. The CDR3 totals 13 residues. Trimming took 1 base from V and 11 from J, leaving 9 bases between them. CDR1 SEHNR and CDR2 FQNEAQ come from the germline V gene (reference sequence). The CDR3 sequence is CASSLGGDTPLHF. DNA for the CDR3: TGTGCCAGCAGCTTAGGTGGAGATACACCCCTCCACTTT.

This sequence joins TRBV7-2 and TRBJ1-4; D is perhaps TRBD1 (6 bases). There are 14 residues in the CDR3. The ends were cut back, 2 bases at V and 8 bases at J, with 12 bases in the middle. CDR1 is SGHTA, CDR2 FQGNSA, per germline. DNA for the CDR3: TGTGCCAGCAGCTTAAACGCAGGGGCGGAAAAACTGTTTTTT. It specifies CASSLNAGAEKLFF.

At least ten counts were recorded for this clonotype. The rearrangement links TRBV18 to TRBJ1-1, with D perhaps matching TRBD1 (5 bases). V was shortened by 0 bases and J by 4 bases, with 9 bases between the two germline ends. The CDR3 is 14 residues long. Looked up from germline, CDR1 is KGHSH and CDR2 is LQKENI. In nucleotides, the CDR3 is TGTGCCAGCTCACCACCCGGGGCCCTCACTGAAGCTTTCTTT. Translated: CASSPPGALTEAFF.

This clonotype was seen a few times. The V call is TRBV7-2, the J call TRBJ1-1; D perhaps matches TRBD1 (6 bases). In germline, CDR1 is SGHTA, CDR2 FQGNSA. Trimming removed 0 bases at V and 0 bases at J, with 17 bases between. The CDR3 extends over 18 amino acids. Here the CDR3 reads CASSLALGGQKLNTEAFF. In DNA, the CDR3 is TGTGCCAGCAGCTTAGCGTTAGGTGGACAGAAATTGAACACTGAAGCTTTCTTT.

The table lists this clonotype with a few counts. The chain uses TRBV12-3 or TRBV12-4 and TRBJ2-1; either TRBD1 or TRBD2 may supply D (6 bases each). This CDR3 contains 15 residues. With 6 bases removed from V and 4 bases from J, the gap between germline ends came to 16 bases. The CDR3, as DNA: TGTGCCAGCAGCTGGAGGGGGATGGGGTACAATGAGCAGTTCTTC. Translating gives CASSWRGMGYNEQFF.

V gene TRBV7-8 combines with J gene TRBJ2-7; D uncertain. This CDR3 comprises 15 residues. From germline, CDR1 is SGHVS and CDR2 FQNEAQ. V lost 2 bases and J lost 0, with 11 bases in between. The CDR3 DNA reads TGTGCCAGCAGCTTACTGAGACTCACCTCCTACGAGCAGTACTTC. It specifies CASSLLRLTSYEQYF.

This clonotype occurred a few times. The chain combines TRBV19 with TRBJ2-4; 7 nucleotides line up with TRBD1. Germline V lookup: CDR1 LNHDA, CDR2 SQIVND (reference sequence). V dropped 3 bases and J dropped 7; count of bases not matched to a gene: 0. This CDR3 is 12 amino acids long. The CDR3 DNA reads TGTGCCAGTAGTATGGACAGGAACATTCAGTACTTC. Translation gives CASSMDRNIQYF. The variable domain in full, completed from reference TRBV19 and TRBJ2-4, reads DGGITQSPKYLFRKEGQNVTLSCEQNLNHDAMYWYRQDPGQGLRLIYYSQIVNDFQKGDIAEGYSVSREKKESFPLTVTSAQKNPTAFYLCASSMDRNIQYFGAGTRLSVL.

The CDR3 region is CASSFPDTASSYNSPLHF. DNA of the CDR3: TGTGCCAGCAGTTTTCCGGACACAGCCAGCTCCTATAATTCACCCCTCCACTTT. The chain has TRBV28 and TRBJ1-6, with D possibly matching TRBD1 (5 bases). V dropped 3 bases and J dropped 0 bases, with 15 bases sitting between them. Germline V gene data show CDR1 as MDHEN and CDR2 as SYDVKM. The CDR3 consists of 18 residues.

CDR3 region: CASKRGTGGNEQFF. The CDR3 coding sequence is TGTGCCAGCAAGCGCGGGACAGGTGGCAATGAGCAGTTCTTC. J is TRBJ2-1 and V is TRBV6-5, with 8 bases that match TRBD1. CDR3 length equals 14 residues. V lost 7 bases to trimming and J lost 6 bases; unmatched junction nucleotides: 8. Germline V gene lookup returns CDR1 MNHEY and CDR2 SVGAGI.

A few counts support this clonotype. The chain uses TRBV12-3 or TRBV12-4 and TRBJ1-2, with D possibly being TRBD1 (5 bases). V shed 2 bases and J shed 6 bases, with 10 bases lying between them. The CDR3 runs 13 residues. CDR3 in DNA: TGTGCCAGCAGTTTAACGGGGGAGGATGGCTACACCTTC. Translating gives CASSLTGEDGYTF.

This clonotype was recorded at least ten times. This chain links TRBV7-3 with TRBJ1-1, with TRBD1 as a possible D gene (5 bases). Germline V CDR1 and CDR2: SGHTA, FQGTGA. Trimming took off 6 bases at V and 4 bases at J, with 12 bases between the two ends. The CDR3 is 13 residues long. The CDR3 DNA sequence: TGTGCCAGCAGTCCAGGGTGGGGCACTGAAGCTTTCTTT. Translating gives CASSPGWGTEAFF. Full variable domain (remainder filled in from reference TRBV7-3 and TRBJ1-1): GAGVSQTPSNKVTEKGKYVELRCDPISGHTALYWYRQSLGQGPEFLIYFQGTGAADDSGLPNDRFFAVRPEGSVSTLKIQRTERGDSAVYLCASSPGWGTEAFFGQGTRLTVV.

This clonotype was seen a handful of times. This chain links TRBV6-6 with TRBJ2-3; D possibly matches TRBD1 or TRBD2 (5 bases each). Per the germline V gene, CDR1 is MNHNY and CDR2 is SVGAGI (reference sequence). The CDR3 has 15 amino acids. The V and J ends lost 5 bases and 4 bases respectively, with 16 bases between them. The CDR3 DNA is TGTGCCAGCAGTGGGAGACAGAGGGGCTCAGATACGCAGTATTTT. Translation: CASSGRQRGSDTQYF.

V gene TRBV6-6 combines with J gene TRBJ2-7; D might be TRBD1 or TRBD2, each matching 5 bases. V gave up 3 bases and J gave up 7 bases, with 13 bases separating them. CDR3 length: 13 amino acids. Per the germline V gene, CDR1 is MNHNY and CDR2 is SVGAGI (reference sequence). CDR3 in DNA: TGTGCCAGCAGTTATTGGGACGGGCGGGAGCAGTACTTC. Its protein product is CASSYWDGREQYF.